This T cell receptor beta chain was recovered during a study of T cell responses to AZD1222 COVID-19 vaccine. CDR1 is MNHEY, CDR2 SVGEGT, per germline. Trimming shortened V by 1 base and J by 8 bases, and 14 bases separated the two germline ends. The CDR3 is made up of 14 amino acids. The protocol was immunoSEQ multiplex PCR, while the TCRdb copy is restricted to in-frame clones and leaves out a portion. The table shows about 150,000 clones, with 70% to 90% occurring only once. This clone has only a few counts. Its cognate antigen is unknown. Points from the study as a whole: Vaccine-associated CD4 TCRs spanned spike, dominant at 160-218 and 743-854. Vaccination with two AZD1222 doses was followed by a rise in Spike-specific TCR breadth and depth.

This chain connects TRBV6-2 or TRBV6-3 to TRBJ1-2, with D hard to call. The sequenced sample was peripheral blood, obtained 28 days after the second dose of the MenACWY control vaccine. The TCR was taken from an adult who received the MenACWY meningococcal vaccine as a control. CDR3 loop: CASSYWMNRQGYTF. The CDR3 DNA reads TGTGCCAGCAGTTACTGGATGAACCGACAAGGCTACACCTTC.